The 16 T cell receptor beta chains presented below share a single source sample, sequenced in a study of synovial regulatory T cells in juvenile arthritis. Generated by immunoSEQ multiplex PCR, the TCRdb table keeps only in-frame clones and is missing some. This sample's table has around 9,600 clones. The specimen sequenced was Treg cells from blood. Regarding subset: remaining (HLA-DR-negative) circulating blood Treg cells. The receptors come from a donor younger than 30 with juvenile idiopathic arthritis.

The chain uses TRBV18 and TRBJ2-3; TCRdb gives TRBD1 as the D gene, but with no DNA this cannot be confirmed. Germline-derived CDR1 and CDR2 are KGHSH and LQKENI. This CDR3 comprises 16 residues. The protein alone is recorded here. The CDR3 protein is CAGSPPDRPGMDTQYF.

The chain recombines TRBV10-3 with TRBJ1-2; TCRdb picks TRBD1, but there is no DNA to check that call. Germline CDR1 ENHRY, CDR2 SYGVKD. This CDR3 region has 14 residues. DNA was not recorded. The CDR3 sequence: CAISEVPGVGGYTF.

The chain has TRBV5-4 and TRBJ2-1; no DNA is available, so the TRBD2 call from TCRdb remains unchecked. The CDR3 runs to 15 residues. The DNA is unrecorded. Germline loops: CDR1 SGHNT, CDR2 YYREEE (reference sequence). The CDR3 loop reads CASGRIGTSYNEQFF. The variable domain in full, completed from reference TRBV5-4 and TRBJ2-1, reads ETGVTQSPTHLIKTRGQQVTLRCSSQSGHNTVSWYQQALGQGPQFIFQYYREEENGRGNFPPRFSGLQFPNYSSELNVNALELDDSALYLCASGRIGTSYNEQFFGPGTRLTVL.

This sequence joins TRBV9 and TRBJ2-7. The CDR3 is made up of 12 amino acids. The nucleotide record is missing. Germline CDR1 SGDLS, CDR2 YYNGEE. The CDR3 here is CASSPQFGEQYF.

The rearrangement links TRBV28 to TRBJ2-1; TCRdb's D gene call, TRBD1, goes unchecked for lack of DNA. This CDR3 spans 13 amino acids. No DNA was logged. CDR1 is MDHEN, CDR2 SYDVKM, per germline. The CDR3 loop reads CASRHTGSSEQFF.

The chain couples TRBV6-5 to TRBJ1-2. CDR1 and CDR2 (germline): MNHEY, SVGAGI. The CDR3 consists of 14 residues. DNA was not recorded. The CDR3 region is CASSYLGGYNGYTF.

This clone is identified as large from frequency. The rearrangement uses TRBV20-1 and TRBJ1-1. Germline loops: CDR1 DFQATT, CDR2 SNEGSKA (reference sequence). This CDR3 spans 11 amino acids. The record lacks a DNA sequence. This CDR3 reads CSARVLPQAFF.

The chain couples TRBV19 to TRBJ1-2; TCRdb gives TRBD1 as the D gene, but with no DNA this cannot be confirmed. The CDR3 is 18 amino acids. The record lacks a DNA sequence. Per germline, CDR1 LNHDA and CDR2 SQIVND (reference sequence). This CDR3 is CASTLNSRVRGRAYGYTF.

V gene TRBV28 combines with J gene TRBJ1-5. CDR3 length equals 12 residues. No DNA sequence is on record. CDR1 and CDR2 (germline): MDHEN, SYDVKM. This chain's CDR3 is CASSSLNQPQHF.

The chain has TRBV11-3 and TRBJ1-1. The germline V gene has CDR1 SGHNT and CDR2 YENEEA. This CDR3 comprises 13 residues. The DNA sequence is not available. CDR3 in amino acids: CASSSGPRTEAFF.

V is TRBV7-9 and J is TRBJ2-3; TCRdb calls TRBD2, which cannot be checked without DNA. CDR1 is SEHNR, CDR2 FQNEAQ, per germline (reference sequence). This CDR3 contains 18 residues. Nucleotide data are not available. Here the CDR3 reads CASGSGKGWVRGTDTQYF.

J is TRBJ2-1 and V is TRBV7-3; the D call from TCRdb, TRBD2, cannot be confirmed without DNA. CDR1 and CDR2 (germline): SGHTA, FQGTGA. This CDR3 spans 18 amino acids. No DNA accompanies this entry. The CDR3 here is CASSLNPSLGRTYNEQFF.

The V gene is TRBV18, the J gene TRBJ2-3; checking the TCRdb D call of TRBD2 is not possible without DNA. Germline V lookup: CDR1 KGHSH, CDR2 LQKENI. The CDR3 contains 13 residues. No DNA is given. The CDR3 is CASSLLSTDTQYF.

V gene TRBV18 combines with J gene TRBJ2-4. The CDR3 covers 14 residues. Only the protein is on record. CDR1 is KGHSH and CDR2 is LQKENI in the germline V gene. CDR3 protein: CASSPDLAKNIQYF.

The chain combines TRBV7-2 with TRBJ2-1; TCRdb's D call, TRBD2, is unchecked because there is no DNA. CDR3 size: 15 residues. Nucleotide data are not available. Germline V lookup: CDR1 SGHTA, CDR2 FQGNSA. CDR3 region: CASSTTRGLGNEQFF. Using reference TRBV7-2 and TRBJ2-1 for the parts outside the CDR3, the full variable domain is GAGVSQSPSNKVTEKGKDVELRCDPISGHTALYWYRQSLGQGLEFLIYFQGNSAPDKSGLPSDRFSAERTGGSVSTLTIQRTQQEDSAVYLCASSTTRGLGNEQFFGPGTRLTVL.

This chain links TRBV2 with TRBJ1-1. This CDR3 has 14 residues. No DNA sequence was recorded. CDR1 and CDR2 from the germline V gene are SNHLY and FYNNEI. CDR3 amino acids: CASIYQTANTEAFF.